The clone carrying this TCR beta chain was recorded at least ten times. This specimen comes from a study of regulatory T cells in long-lasting Graves disease. CDR3-region Arm-PCR and iRepertoire HTBI primers produced the TCR beta libraries. MiXCR, run by TCRdb on the multiplex PCR reads, gives a single entry per CDR3 protein. The table has a few hundred thousand distinct CDR3 sequences, roughly 21% seen once; the top ten hold roughly 7%. The CDR3 consists of 13 residues. The junction had 7 bases not matched to a gene; V was cut back by 4 bases and J by 7 bases. Germline V gene sequence: CDR1 SGHRS, CDR2 YFSETQ. The sample's time point: persistent/refractory GD, antithyroid drugs over 5 years with positive TRAb. Following extraction of RNA from PBMCs, that RNA was used to make the TCR library.

The V and J genes are TRBV5-1 and TRBJ1-1, with 7 bases fitting TRBD1. The origin of this receptor is a female donor with Graves disease. Here the sequenced sample was peripheral blood mononuclear cells (PBMCs), taken when the disease was refractory, from a patient treated with antithyroid drugs. The CDR3: CASSMGTANEAFF. CDR3 in DNA: TGCGCCAGCAGCATGGGGACAGCCAATGAAGCTTTCTTT.